This T cell receptor beta chain came from a study of T-cell reconstitution after alpha-beta-depleted transplantation in children. Preparation of the TCRbeta library involved a method that used unique molecular identifiers. MiXCR was run by TCRdb on the PCR reads, yielding one entry per CDR3 protein. Of about 340,000 distinct CDR3 sequences in the sample, roughly 13% were seen once. This material consisted of PBMCs, taken from the stem cell graft. The clonotype originates from a human donor who donated a stem cell graft to a child with Fanconi anemia.

CDR3 bases: TGTGCCAGCAGCTTGGGTGGGAAAGTGTACAATGAGCAGTTCTTC. Its translation is CASSLGGKVYNEQFF. The gene calls are TRBV5-6 and TRBJ2-1; D not certain. The CDR3 is 15 amino acids. V lost 0 bases, J lost 4 bases, and 11 bases lay in between. Germline-derived CDR1 and CDR2 are SGHDT and YYEEEE.